The 29 T cell receptor beta chains presented below share a single source sample, sequenced in a study of blood T cell repertoires in COVID-19 (dated by TCRdb to the early 2020s). The library was generated by the immunoSEQ multiplex PCR assay. Held by TCRdb, this immuneACCESS table contains in-frame sequences only and omits some clones. Under half of the omission traces to an unresolved V gene where checked; the cause of the rest is unknown. The sample table contains around 170,000 clones; only one count was recorded for around 80% of them. The ten largest clones represent about an eighth of the sample. Sequences were obtained from PBMCs or T cells enriched from blood (not recorded which). These receptor sequences come from a man in his sixties who had been exposed to COVID-19.

The chain couples TRBV7-2 to TRBJ1-5; TRBD1 might be the D (5 bases). The germline V and J ends were trimmed by 0 bases and 7 bases, with 16 bases remaining between them. This CDR3 is built from 16 residues. Germline-derived CDR1 and CDR2 are SGHTA and FQGNSA. The CDR3 reads CASSLANPLTAQPQHF. In nucleotides, the CDR3 is TGTGCCAGCAGCTTAGCAAATCCCCTGACAGCCCAGCCCCAGCATTTT.

This chain links TRBV12-5 with TRBJ2-1; D call uncertain. Germline V gene data show CDR1 as LGHNT and CDR2 as FRNRAP. This CDR3 contains 13 residues. V was shortened by 5 bases and J by 4 bases, with 9 bases between the two germline ends. For the CDR3, the DNA is TGTGCTAGTGGTCCTATTATATACAATGAGCAGTTCTTC. This gives the protein CASGPIIYNEQFF. Drawing the rest from reference TRBV12-5 and TRBJ2-1, the complete variable domain is DARVTQTPRHKVTEMGQEVTMRCQPILGHNTVFWYRQTMMQGLELLAYFRNRAPLDDSGMPKDRFSAEMPDATLATLKIQPSEPRDSAVYFCASGPIIYNEQFFGPGTRLTVL.

This clone showed up many times. V and J are TRBV25-1 and TRBJ1-6, with 8 nucleotides matching TRBD1. V lost 1 base and J lost 10; bases outside the gene matches: 12. Germline V lookup: CDR1 MGHDK, CDR2 SYGVNS. The CDR3 sequence is 17 residues long. The CDR3 spells CASSESPVWTGSSPLHF. CDR3 DNA sequence: TGTGCCAGCAGTGAATCCCCTGTGTGGACAGGGTCCTCACCCCTCCACTTT.

The rearrangement uses TRBV7-2 and TRBJ1-2, with 8 bases lining up with TRBD1. Germline V lookup: CDR1 SGHTA, CDR2 FQGNSA. The CDR3 has 15 residues. V lost 1 base to trimming and J lost 6 bases; unmatched junction nucleotides: 7. DNA for the CDR3: TGTGCCAGCAGCTTAGTGCCCAGGGGGCGAGATGGCTACACCTTC. Translating it yields CASSLVPRGRDGYTF.

The chain joins TRBV7-3 to TRBJ2-1; 7 bases are shared with TRBD2. J was trimmed by 8 bases and V by 3 bases; bases with no gene match: 10. This CDR3 comprises 15 residues. From germline, CDR1 is SGHTA and CDR2 FQGTGA. The CDR3 DNA sequence: TGTGCCAGCAGCTTCGGAAACCGACGGGAGGATGAGCAGTTCTTC. It specifies CASSFGNRREDEQFF.

V gene TRBV5-6 combines with J gene TRBJ2-7; a weak D match, TRBD2 (6 bases). The CDR3 has 16 residues. Trimming left V 0 bases short and J 2 bases short, with 15 bases between. Germline V gene lookup returns CDR1 SGHDT and CDR2 YYEEEE. The CDR3 region is CASSLEVGAGPYEQYF. CDR3 DNA sequence: TGTGCCAGCAGCTTGGAAGTAGGAGCGGGCCCCTACGAGCAGTACTTC.

This rearrangement joins TRBV9 to TRBJ1-2; unclear D gene. The V and J ends lost 0 bases and 8 bases respectively, with 14 bases between them. The CDR3 consists of 14 residues. Germline V lookup: CDR1 SGDLS, CDR2 YYNGEE. The CDR3 DNA reads TGTGCCAGCAGCGTAGCGGGGTTCCGGCGAGGCTACACCTTC. Residues: CASSVAGFRRGYTF.

This chain connects TRBV7-2 to TRBJ1-5; no definite D call. The V and J ends lost 5 bases and 3 bases respectively, with 11 bases between them. CDR1 is SGHTA and CDR2 is FQGNSA in the germline V gene. The CDR3 is made up of 14 amino acids. The CDR3 is CASSNREINQPQHF. The CDR3 DNA follows: TGTGCCAGCAGCAACCGGGAGATCAATCAGCCCCAGCATTTT.

This clone came up once. The rearrangement links TRBV15 to TRBJ2-6; TRBD1 aligns across 8 bases. The CDR3 extends over 16 amino acids. Trimming removed 2 bases from V and 2 bases from J; junction bases left unmatched: 2. Germline V gene data show CDR1 as LNHNV and CDR2 as YYDKDF (reference sequence). DNA for the CDR3: TGTGCCACCAGCAGATCGACAGGGGCTGGGGCCAACGTCCTGACTTTC. Translation gives CATSRSTGAGANVLTF.

The chain carries TRBV7-8 and TRBJ2-5; the match to TRBD2 covers 12 bases. The trim removed 5 bases at V and 13 bases at J, leaving 14 bases unmatched. Germline V gives CDR1 SGHVS, CDR2 FQNEAQ. This CDR3 is built from 15 residues. CDR3 loop: CASSSPSTSGSTGYF. The CDR3 region has the DNA TGTGCCAGCAGCAGCCCTTCGACTAGCGGGAGCACGGGGTACTTC.

This chain links TRBV7-6 with TRBJ1-1; D is uncertain. V was clipped by 0 bases and J by 3 bases, with 8 bases between them. The CDR3 has 14 residues. Germline V gives CDR1 SGHVS, CDR2 FNYEAQ. CDR3 sequence reads: CASSLAVRDTEAFF. In nucleotides, the CDR3 is TGTGCCAGCAGCTTAGCGGTGAGGGACACTGAAGCTTTCTTT.

The V call is TRBV3-1 (or the pseudogene TRBV3-2), the J call TRBJ2-1; 7 nucleotides line up with TRBD2. V lost 4 bases to trimming and J lost 7 bases; unmatched junction nucleotides: 7. This CDR3 spans 14 amino acids. Germline lookup yields CDR1 LGHDT and CDR2 YNNKEL (reference sequence). This CDR3 is CASSLGLVRNEQFF. CDR3 DNA sequence: TGTGCCAGCAGCCTAGGACTAGTGCGGAATGAGCAGTTCTTC.

The rearrangement uses TRBV5-1 and TRBJ2-1; 10 positions agree with TRBD2. This CDR3 has 15 residues. V lost 0 bases to trimming and J lost 7 bases; unmatched junction nucleotides: 4. Germline assignment: CDR1 SGHRS and CDR2 YFSETQ. The CDR3, as DNA: TGCGCCAGCAGCTTGGTGGCTAGCGGGAGTAATGAGCAGTTCTTC. This translates into CASSLVASGSNEQFF. Together with reference TRBV5-1 and TRBJ2-1, the CDR3 gives the full variable domain: KAGVTQTPRYLIKTRGQQVTLSCSPISGHRSVSWYQQTPGQGLQFLFEYFSETQRNKGNFPGRFSGRQFSNSRSEMNVSTLELGDSALYLCASSLVASGSNEQFFGPGTRLTVL.

In its sample, this clone was seen a few times. This sequence joins TRBV9 and TRBJ1-5; D is undetermined. The CDR3 runs 14 residues. Trimming removed 0 bases from V and 4 bases from J, with 8 bases in between. Looked up from germline, CDR1 is SGDLS and CDR2 is YYNGEE. In DNA, the CDR3 is TGTGCCAGCAGCGTAGGGGGAGGAAATCAGCCCCAGCATTTT. Protein: CASSVGGGNQPQHF.

This clone was recorded once. The genes are TRBV10-3 and TRBJ1-4, with D possibly TRBD1 on 5 matching bases. This CDR3 spans 17 amino acids. Germline V gives CDR1 ENHRY, CDR2 SYGVKD. V lost 0 bases and J lost 0, with 11 bases in between. The CDR3 DNA follows: TGTGCCATCAGTGAGTCGTCAACGACAGCAACTAATGAAAAACTGTTTTTT. It codes for CAISESSTTATNEKLFF.

Of note for this clone: This sample includes further DNA sequences coding for the same CDR3. The chain uses TRBV12-3 or TRBV12-4 and TRBJ1-4, with no clear D. Deletions cut 2 bases from V and 10 bases from J, with 5 bases between. The CDR3 consists of 11 residues. The CDR3 spells CASSLRGKLFF. DNA for the CDR3: TGTGCCAGCAGTTTAAGAGGAAAACTGTTTTTT.

The table lists this clone with a few counts. The V and J genes are TRBV19 and TRBJ2-3; D gene ambiguous. Germline CDR1 and CDR2: LNHDA and SQIVND (reference sequence). CDR3 length: 12 amino acids. The germline V and J ends were trimmed by 11 bases and 2 bases, with 11 bases remaining between them. CDR3: CASGQDTDTQYF. CDR3 nucleotide sequence: TGTGCCTCTGGGCAGGACACAGATACGCAGTATTTT.

This clone was detected only a few times. This chain connects TRBV10-1 to TRBJ2-7; 7 nucleotides agree with TRBD1. Germline CDR1 reads WNHNN; CDR2 reads SYGVQD (reference sequence). This CDR3 contains 12 residues. The trim removed 3 bases at V and 6 bases at J, leaving 2 bases unmatched. The CDR3 nucleotides read TGCGCCAGCAGTGATAGGACAGGCGAGCAGTACTTC. Translation gives CASSDRTGEQYF.

This clone is a singleton in its sample. The chain couples TRBV25-1 to TRBJ1-6, with D maybe TRBD1 (5 bases). Germline V gene sequence: CDR1 MGHDK, CDR2 SYGVNS. With 4 bases removed from V and 6 bases from J, the gap between germline ends came to 10 bases. This CDR3 is built from 14 residues. The CDR3 is CASSADSTNSPLHF. The CDR3 region has the DNA TGTGCCAGCAGTGCAGACAGTACTAATTCACCCCTCCACTTT.

Worth noting for this clone: No DNA is shown, since the ends of the CDR3 on it are uncertain; the CDR3 is the one TCRdb lists. The rearrangement links TRBV27 to TRBJ2-5; the DNA was not used to check the table's D call, TRBD2. From its first to its last residue, the CDR3 has 13 amino acids. Germline V gene lookup returns CDR1 MNHEY and CDR2 SMNVEV (reference sequence). The CDR3 here is CASTSGVGETQYF.

V gene TRBV6-5 combines with J gene TRBJ2-7; perhaps TRBD1 as D (5 bases). V shed 10 bases and J shed 6 bases, with 16 bases lying between them. Per the germline V gene, CDR1 is MNHEY and CDR2 is SVGAGI. This CDR3 has 12 residues. The CDR3 region has the DNA TGTGCCACTAACCTAATAAGGGGCGAGCAGTACTTC. Its protein product is CATNLIRGEQYF.

This clone was observed many times. This rearrangement joins TRBV6-4 to TRBJ2-1; 11 bases agree with TRBD2. This CDR3 is built from 16 residues. The germline V gene encodes CDR1 MRHNA and CDR2 SNTAGT. With V trimmed by 3 bases and J by 3 bases, 4 bases remained unmatched. CDR3: CASSEQGLAVYNEQFF. In DNA form, the CDR3 reads TGTGCCAGCAGTGAACAGGGACTAGCGGTCTACAATGAGCAGTTCTTC.

This clone was detected once. The V and J genes are TRBV19 and TRBJ2-4; TRBD1 might be the D (6 bases). The germline CDR1 and CDR2 sequences are LNHDA and SQIVND (reference sequence). The CDR3 has 14 amino acids. The V end was cut by 5 bases, the J end by 3 bases, with 11 bases between. The CDR3 spells CASSPGTHKNIQYF. DNA of the CDR3: TGTGCCAGTAGTCCCGGGACACACAAAAACATTCAGTACTTC.

V usage is TRBV29-1 and J usage is TRBJ2-2, with 8 bases identical to TRBD1. This CDR3 contains 15 residues. Germline V CDR1 and CDR2: SQVTM, ANQGSEA. With 6 bases clipped from V and 3 bases from J, the junction kept 9 bases outside the gene matches. The CDR3 spells CSVIQGARDTGELFF. CDR3 coding DNA: TGCAGCGTCATTCAGGGGGCGCGGGACACCGGGGAGCTGTTTTTT.

V usage is TRBV12-5 and J usage is TRBJ1-2; tentative D call: TRBD1 (6 bases). Germline V gives CDR1 LGHNT, CDR2 FRNRAP. The CDR3 has 14 residues. Trimming took 5 bases from V and 5 from J, leaving 15 bases between them. In DNA, the CDR3 is TGTGCTAGTGGTCCAACGACAGGCCCATATGGCTACACCTTC. Translating gives CASGPTTGPYGYTF.

CDR3 in amino acids: CASSLEGSDYGYTF. CDR3 nucleotides: TGTGCCAGCAGCTTAGAGGGGTCGGACTATGGCTACACCTTC. The genes are TRBV7-8 and TRBJ1-2, with D perhaps TRBD1 (5 bases). Per germline, CDR1 SGHVS and CDR2 FQNEAQ. CDR3 length: 14 residues. Trimming cost V 1 base and J 3 bases, with 9 bases left between them.

This chain joins TRBV4-3 and TRBJ2-7, with a weak D call TRBD1 (5 bases). The ends were cut back, 0 bases at V and 6 bases at J, with 15 bases in the middle. Germline V CDR1 and CDR2: LGHNA, YSLEER. The CDR3 is 15 amino acids. CDR3 loop: CASSQDPGYPSEQYF. The CDR3 coding sequence is TGCGCCAGCAGCCAAGATCCAGGGTACCCCTCCGAGCAGTACTTC.

V usage is TRBV28 and J usage is TRBJ2-7; 7 bases line up with TRBD2. Germline V CDR1 and CDR2: MDHEN, SYDVKM. The CDR3 extends over 15 amino acids. V trimming: 3 bases; J trimming: 0 bases; junction bases outside the gene matches: 5. The DNA of the CDR3 is TGTGCCAGCAGTTTCCTAGCGGCGAGCTCCTACGAGCAGTACTTC. The encoded protein is CASSFLAASSYEQYF.

This chain links TRBV27 with TRBJ1-1; D remains ambiguous. V lost 3 bases to trimming and J lost 5 bases, with 7 bases between them. This CDR3 is built from 12 residues. CDR1 MNHEY and CDR2 SMNVEV come from the germline V gene (reference sequence). CDR3 protein: CASSFRGTEAFF. CDR3 bases: TGTGCCAGCAGTTTCCGAGGGACTGAAGCTTTCTTT.